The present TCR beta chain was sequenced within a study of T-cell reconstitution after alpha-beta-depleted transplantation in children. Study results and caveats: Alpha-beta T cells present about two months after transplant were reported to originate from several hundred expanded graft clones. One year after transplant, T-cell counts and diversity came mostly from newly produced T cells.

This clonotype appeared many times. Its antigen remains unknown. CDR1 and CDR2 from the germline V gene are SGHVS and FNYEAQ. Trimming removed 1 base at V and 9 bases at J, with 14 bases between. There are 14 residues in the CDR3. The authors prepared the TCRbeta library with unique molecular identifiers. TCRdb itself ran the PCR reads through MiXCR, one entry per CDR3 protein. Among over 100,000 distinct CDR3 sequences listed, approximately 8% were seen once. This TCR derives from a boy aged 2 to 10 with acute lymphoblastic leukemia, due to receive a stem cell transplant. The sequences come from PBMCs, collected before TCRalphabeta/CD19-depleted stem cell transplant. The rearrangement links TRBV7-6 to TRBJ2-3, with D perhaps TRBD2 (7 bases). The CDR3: CASSLEGPGGTQYF. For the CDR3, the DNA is TGTGCCAGCAGCTTAGAGGGGCCGGGGGGCACGCAGTATTTT.